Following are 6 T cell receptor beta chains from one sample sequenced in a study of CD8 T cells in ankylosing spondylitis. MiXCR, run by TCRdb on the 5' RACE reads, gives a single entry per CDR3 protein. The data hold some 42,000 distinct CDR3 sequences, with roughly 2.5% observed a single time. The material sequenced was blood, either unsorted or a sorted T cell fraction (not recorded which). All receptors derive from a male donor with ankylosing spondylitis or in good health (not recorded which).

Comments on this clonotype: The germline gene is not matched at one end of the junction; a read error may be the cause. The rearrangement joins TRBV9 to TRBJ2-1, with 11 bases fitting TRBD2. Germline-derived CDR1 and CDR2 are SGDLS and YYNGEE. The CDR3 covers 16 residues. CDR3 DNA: TGTGCCAGCAGCGCAGAACTAGCGGGAGAGTACAATGAGCAGCTCTTC. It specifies CASSAELAGEYNEQLF.

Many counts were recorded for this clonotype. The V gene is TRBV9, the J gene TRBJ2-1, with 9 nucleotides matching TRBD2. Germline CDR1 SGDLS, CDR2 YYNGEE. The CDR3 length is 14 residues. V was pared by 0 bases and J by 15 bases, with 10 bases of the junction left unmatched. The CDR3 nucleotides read TGTGCCAGCAGCGTAGAGCCAGCGGGAGGTCGGCTGTTCTTC. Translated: CASSVEPAGGRLFF.

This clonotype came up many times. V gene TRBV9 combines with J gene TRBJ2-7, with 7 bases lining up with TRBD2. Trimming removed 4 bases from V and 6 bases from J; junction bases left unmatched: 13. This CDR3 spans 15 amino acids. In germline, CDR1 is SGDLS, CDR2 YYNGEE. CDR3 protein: CASSLRGSGTVEQYF. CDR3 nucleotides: TGTGCCAGCAGCCTGCGGGGGAGCGGGACTGTCGAGCAGTACTTC. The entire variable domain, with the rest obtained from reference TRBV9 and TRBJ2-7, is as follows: DSGVTQTPKHLITATGQRVTLRCSPRSGDLSVYWYQQSLDQGLQFLIQYYNGEERAKGNILERFSAQQFPDLHSELNLSSLELGDSALYFCASSLRGSGTVEQYFGPGTRLTVT.

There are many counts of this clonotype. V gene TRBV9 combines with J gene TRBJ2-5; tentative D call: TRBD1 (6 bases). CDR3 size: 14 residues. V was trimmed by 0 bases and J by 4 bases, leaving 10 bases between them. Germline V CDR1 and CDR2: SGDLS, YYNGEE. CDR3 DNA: TGTGCCAGCAGCGTAGTAACAGGGAGAGAGACCCAGTACTTC. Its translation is CASSVVTGRETQYF.

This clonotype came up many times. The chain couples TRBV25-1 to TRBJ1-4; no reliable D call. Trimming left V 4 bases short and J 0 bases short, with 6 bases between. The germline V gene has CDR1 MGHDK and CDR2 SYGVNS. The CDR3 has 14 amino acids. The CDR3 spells CASSVKPTNEKLFF. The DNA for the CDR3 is TGTGCCAGCAGTGTAAAACCAACTAATGAAAAACTGTTTTTT. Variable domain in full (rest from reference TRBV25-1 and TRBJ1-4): EADIYQTPRYLVIGTGKKITLECSQTMGHDKMYWYQQDPGMELHLIHYSYGVNSTEKGDLSSESTVSRIRTEHFPLTLESARPSHTSQYLCASSVKPTNEKLFFGSGTQLSVL.

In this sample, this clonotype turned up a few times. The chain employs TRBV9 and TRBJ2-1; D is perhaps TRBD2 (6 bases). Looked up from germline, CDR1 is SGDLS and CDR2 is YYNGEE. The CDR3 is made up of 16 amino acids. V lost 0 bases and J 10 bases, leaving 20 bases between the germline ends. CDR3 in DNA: TGTGCCAGCAGCGTAGCGGGAGCGGACCGATCCGTGGAGCAGTTCTTC. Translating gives CASSVAGADRSVEQFF.